These 15 T cell receptor beta chains came from one sample sequenced in a study of T cell changes during pregnancy in multiple sclerosis. TCRdb keeps only in-frame clones here, not all; method: immunoSEQ multiplex PCR. The sample consists of 45,000 or so clones, approximately 91% of them appearing once. The material was CD8+ T cells from peripheral blood mononuclear cells, obtained after pregnancy. These receptors came from a female donor with multiple sclerosis, enrolled in a pregnancy study.

The rearrangement links TRBV7-2 to TRBJ1-6; 7 bases match TRBD1. The CDR3 is 14 amino acids. Losses at the gene ends were 7 bases for V and 10 bases for J; bases not matched to a gene: 10. Germline V gene data show CDR1 as SGHTA and CDR2 as FQGNSA. The CDR3 spells CASTQTGQRSPLHF. CDR3 in DNA: TGTGCCAGCACCCAGACAGGGCAACGATCACCCCTCCACTTT.

The V and J genes are TRBV4-2 and TRBJ2-7, with 7 nucleotides matching TRBD2. V lost 4 bases, J lost 0 bases, and 9 bases stayed unmatched. The CDR3 consists of 16 residues. Germline V gene data show CDR1 as LGHNA and CDR2 as YNFKEQ. The CDR3, as DNA: TGTGCCAGCAGCCCGACCCCGCGGGAGAGCTCCTACGAGCAGTACTTC. Translation gives CASSPTPRESSYEQYF.

The V gene is TRBV19, the J gene TRBJ2-2, with 7 positions matching TRBD1. V shed 5 bases and J 1 base; nucleotides not matched to a gene: 7. This CDR3 contains 16 residues. The germline V gene has CDR1 LNHDA and CDR2 SQIVND (reference sequence). The CDR3 DNA reads TGTGCCAGTAGTCCCACAGACAGGGTGAACACCGGGGAGCTGTTTTTT. Encoded protein: CASSPTDRVNTGELFF.

This clone came up many times. V gene TRBV10-2 combines with J gene TRBJ2-5; tentative D call: TRBD2 (6 bases). CDR1 and CDR2 from the germline V gene are WSHSY and SAAADI. V was pared by 5 bases and J by 5 bases, with 18 bases between. The CDR3 has 15 residues. The CDR3: CASSRWEVEDETQYF. The CDR3 DNA sequence: TGCGCCAGCAGTCGGTGGGAGGTCGAAGACGAGACCCAGTACTTC.

This rearrangement joins TRBV11-3 to TRBJ2-3; the match to TRBD2 covers 8 bases. The CDR3 spans 14 residues. Trimming took 3 bases from V and 2 from J; bases not matched to a gene: 1. Germline V gene lookup returns CDR1 SGHNT and CDR2 YENEEA. The CDR3 region is CASSFSGTTDTQYF. The CDR3 bases are TGTGCCAGCAGCTTTAGCGGGACCACAGATACGCAGTATTTT.

The V and J genes are TRBV9 and TRBJ1-1; 8 bases agree with TRBD1. The CDR3 covers 14 residues. The germline gives CDR1 SGDLS, CDR2 YYNGEE. Germline trimming cut 4 bases from V and 1 base from J; bases unmatched to any gene: 3. The CDR3 protein is CASSPTGANTEAFF. CDR3 DNA sequence: TGTGCCAGCAGCCCGACAGGGGCGAACACTGAAGCTTTCTTT.

The CDR3 here is CASSDSTDTGELFF. DNA of the CDR3: TGTGCCAGCAGTGACTCGACAGACACCGGGGAGCTGTTTTTT. The rearrangement joins TRBV6-4 to TRBJ2-2; possibly TRBD1 for D (5 bases). The CDR3 consists of 14 residues. Germline CDR1 and CDR2: MRHNA and SNTAGT. The V and J ends lost 0 bases and 3 bases respectively, with 5 bases between them.

V is TRBV7-9 and J is TRBJ1-1, with unresolved D. CDR3 length: 14 residues. Trimming cost V 6 bases and J 1 base, with 12 bases left between them. The germline CDR1 and CDR2 sequences are SEHNR and FQNEAQ (reference sequence). The CDR3 DNA reads TGTGCCAGCAGGCGTACAGAAGCGAACACTGAAGCTTTCTTT. The encoded protein is CASRRTEANTEAFF.

The CDR3 DNA reads TGTGCCAGTAGTATTCTCCTTAGCGGGAGTTACAATGAGCAGTTCTTC. Protein product: CASSILLSGSYNEQFF. This chain uses TRBV19 with TRBJ2-1, with 9 nucleotides matching TRBD2. The V gene's germline CDR1 is LNHDA and CDR2 SQIVND (reference sequence). The trim removed 3 bases at V and 4 bases at J, leaving 7 bases unmatched. There are 16 residues in the CDR3. The full variable domain, with the rest looked up from reference TRBV19 and TRBJ2-1, is DGGITQSPKYLFRKEGQNVTLSCEQNLNHDAMYWYRQDPGQGLRLIYYSQIVNDFQKGDIAEGYSVSREKKESFPLTVTSAQKNPTAFYLCASSILLSGSYNEQFFGPGTRLTVL.

The chain carries TRBV30 and TRBJ1-1, with D uncertain. With 7 bases removed from V and 5 bases from J, the gap between germline ends came to 11 bases. Germline V gives CDR1 GTSNPN, CDR2 SVGIG (reference sequence). The CDR3 length is 11 residues. In nucleotides, the CDR3 is TGTGCCTTGAGAAGAGGAACTGAAGCTTTCTTT. This encodes CALRRGTEAFF.

This chain joins TRBV27 and TRBJ2-1; 8 bases map to TRBD2. V gave up 0 bases and J gave up 8 bases; unmatched junction bases: 6. Germline V gene lookup returns CDR1 MNHEY and CDR2 SMNVEV (reference sequence). This CDR3 region has 15 residues. The CDR3 DNA reads as TGTGCCAGCAGTTTATCGGCTAGCGGGCTCGATGAGCAGTTCTTC. Its protein product is CASSLSASGLDEQFF.

This clone was found once. The V call is TRBV5-4, the J call TRBJ1-2, with TRBD1 matching 7 bases. Trimming cost V 4 bases and J 2 bases; bases outside gene matches: 5. CDR1 is SGHNT and CDR2 is YYREEE in the germline V gene (reference sequence). The length of the CDR3 is 14 residues. For the CDR3, the DNA is TGTGCCAGCAGCCGAGAGGACAGGAACTATGGCTACACCTTC. Translated: CASSREDRNYGYTF.

The sample holds one count of this clone. The chain links TRBV13 to TRBJ1-3; the match to TRBD1 covers 7 bases. Germline lookup yields CDR1 PRHDT and CDR2 FYEKMQ (reference sequence). V trimming: 5 bases; J trimming: 4 bases; junction bases outside the gene matches: 8. The CDR3 spans 15 residues. The CDR3 spells CASSLNRGKGNTIYF. The CDR3 region has the DNA TGTGCCAGCAGCCTCAACAGGGGAAAAGGAAACACCATATATTTT.

This clone appeared a few times. The chain employs TRBV7-9 and TRBJ2-2; D remains unclear. Germline values: CDR1 SEHNR, CDR2 FQNEAQ (reference sequence). V shed 7 bases and J shed 5 bases, with 11 bases lying between them. The CDR3 is made up of 13 amino acids. The CDR3: CASNIVATGELFF. The DNA for the CDR3 is TGTGCCAGCAACATAGTAGCTACCGGGGAGCTGTTTTTT.

The J gene is TRBJ2-2, the V gene TRBV5-1; D is possibly TRBD1 (7 bases). The V gene's germline CDR1 is SGHRS and CDR2 YFSETQ. The CDR3 spans 17 residues. The V end was cut by 0 bases, the J end by 1 base, with 13 bases between. CDR3 sequence reads: CASSLGGTARNTGELFF. As DNA, the CDR3 is TGCGCCAGCAGCTTGGGCGGGACAGCCCGGAACACCGGGGAGCTGTTTTTT. Full variable domain (missing parts from reference TRBV5-1 and TRBJ2-2): KAGVTQTPRYLIKTRGQQVTLSCSPISGHRSVSWYQQTPGQGLQFLFEYFSETQRNKGNFPGRFSGRQFSNSRSEMNVSTLELGDSALYLCASSLGGTARNTGELFFGEGSRLTVL.